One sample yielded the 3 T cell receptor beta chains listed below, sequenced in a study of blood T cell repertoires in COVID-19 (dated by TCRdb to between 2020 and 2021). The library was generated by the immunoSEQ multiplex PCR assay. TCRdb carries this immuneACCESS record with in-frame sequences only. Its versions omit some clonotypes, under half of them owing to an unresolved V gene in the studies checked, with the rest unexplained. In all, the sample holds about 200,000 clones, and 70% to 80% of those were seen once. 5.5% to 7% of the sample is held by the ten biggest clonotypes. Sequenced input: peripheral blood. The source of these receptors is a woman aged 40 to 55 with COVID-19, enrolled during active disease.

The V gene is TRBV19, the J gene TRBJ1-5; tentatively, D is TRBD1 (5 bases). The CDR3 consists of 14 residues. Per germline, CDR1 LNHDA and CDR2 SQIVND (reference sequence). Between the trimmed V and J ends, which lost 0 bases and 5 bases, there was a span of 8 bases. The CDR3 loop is CASSIEGLHQPQHF. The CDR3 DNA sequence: TGTGCCAGTAGTATAGAGGGGCTCCATCAGCCCCAGCATTTT.

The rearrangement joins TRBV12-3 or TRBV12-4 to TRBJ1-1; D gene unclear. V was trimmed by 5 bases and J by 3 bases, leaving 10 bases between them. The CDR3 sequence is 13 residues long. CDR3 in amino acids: CASSGFTDTEAFF. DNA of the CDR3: TGTGCCAGCAGTGGGTTCACAGACACTGAAGCTTTCTTT.

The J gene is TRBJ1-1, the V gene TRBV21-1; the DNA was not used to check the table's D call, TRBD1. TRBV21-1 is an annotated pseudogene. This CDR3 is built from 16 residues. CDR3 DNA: TGTGCCAGCAGCAAAGCACGACAGGGGATGAACACTGAAGCTTTCTTT. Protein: CASSKARQGMNTEAFF.